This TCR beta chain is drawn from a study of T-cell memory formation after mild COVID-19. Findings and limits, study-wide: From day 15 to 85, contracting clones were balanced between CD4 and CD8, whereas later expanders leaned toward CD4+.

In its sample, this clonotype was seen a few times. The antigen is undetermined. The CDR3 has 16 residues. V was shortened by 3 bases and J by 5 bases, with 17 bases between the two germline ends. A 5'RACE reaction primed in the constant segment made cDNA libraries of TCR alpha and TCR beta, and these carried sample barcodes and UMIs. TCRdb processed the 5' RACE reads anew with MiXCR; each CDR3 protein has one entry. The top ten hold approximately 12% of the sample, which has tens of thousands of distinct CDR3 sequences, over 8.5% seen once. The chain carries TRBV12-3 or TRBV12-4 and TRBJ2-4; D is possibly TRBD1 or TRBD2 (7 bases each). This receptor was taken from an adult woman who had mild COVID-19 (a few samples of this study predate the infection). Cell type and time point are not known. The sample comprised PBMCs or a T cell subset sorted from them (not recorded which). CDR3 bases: TGTGCCAGCAGTTTTTTACAGGGGAGGGGGCAAAACATTCAGTACTTC. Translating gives CASSFLQGRGQNIQYF.